One sample yielded the 4 T cell receptor beta chains listed below, sequenced in a study of T-cell memory formation after mild COVID-19 (dated by TCRdb to 2020 to 2023). Library construction relied on 5' RACE. The sequencer listed for this sample is Illumina NovaSeq 6000. TCRdb passed the public sequencing reads through fastp at Q25 and MiXCR, retaining productive beta sequences. Under each unique CDR3 protein, matching rows form one entry showing the most common genes and DNA. The table for this sample lists around 450,000 distinct CDR3 sequences; roughly 24% of them were counted only once. The leading ten clones occupy roughly 9.7% of the sample. Sequenced material: PBMCs or a T cell subset sorted from them (not recorded which). These receptors originate from an adult woman who had mild COVID-19 (a few samples of this study predate the infection). The sample titles of this study are shuffled in the database, so cell type and time point are left out; the donor was told from shared clones.

The table lists this clonotype with a few counts. The gene calls are TRBV20-1 and TRBJ2-5, with 10 bases identical to TRBD1. CDR1 is DFQATT, CDR2 SNEGSKA, per germline (reference sequence). Trimming cost V 2 bases and J 4 bases; bases outside gene matches: 1. The CDR3 is 13 amino acids. The CDR3 loop is CSARRDRGETQYF. The CDR3 DNA sequence: TGCAGTGCTAGAAGGGACAGGGGAGAGACCCAGTACTTC.

The J gene is TRBJ2-5, the V gene TRBV15; TRBD2 might be the D (5 bases). Germline V gene sequence: CDR1 LNHNV, CDR2 YYDKDF (reference sequence). Between the trimmed V and J ends, which lost 0 bases and 1 base, there was a span of 9 bases. The CDR3 totals 15 residues. The CDR3 nucleotides read TGTGCCACCAGCAGAGATCTAGCTGCCCAAGAGACCCAGTACTTC. It encodes CATSRDLAAQETQYF.

The chain has TRBV7-9 and TRBJ1-2; D is undetermined. The CDR3 length is 14 residues. The V and J ends lost 5 bases and 8 bases respectively, with 18 bases between them. Germline V CDR1 and CDR2: SEHNR, FQNEAQ (reference sequence). CDR3: CASSPDFATRGYTF. DNA of the CDR3: TGTGCCAGCAGCCCAGACTTCGCCACGCGGGGCTACACCTTC.

The rearrangement joins TRBV19 to TRBJ1-2; 9 bases agree with TRBD1. Trimming cost V 4 bases and J 1 base; bases outside gene matches: 4. Germline lookup yields CDR1 LNHDA and CDR2 SQIVND (reference sequence). There are 15 residues in the CDR3. This chain's CDR3 is CASSSADRGNYGYTF. The CDR3 DNA reads TGTGCCAGTAGTAGCGCGGACAGGGGTAACTATGGCTACACCTTC.